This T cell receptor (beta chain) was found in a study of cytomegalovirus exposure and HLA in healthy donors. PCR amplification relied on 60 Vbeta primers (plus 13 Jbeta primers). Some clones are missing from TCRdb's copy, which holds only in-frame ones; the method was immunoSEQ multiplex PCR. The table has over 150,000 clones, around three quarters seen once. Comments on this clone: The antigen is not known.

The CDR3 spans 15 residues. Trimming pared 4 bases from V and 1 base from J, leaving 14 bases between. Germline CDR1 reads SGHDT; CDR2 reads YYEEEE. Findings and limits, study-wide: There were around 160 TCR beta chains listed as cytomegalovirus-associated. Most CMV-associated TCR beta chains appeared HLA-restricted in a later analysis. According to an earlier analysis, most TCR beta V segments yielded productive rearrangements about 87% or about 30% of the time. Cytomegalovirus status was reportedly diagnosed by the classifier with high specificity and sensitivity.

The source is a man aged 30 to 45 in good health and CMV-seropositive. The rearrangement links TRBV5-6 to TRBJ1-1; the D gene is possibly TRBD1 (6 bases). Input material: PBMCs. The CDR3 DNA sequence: TGTGCCAGCAGCCTACAGGGACCTTCGAACACTGAAGCTTTCTTT. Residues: CASSLQGPSNTEAFF.